This TCR beta chain was recorded in a study of blood T cell repertoires in COVID-19. Study at large: PBMCs, B-cell-depleted T cells, or T cells were the source of the cDNA or gDNA that made up the material.

The CDR3 has 17 amino acids. The V gene's germline CDR1 is MGHDK and CDR2 SYGVNS. V lost 7 bases to trimming and J lost 0 bases; unmatched junction nucleotides: 12. Libraries were prepared by immunoSEQ multiplex PCR; TCRdb keeps only in-frame clonotypes and omits some of them. The sample has about 73,000 clones, around 81% seen once; the top ten hold around 27%. V and J are TRBV25-1 and TRBJ1-3, with 7 bases matching TRBD1. The TCR originated in a human donor in a cohort sampled during active COVID-19. The sample comprised peripheral blood. The CDR3 loop reads CASMTPTGADSGNTIYF. CDR3 DNA: TGTGCCAGCATGACCCCCACAGGGGCTGACTCTGGAAACACCATATATTTT.